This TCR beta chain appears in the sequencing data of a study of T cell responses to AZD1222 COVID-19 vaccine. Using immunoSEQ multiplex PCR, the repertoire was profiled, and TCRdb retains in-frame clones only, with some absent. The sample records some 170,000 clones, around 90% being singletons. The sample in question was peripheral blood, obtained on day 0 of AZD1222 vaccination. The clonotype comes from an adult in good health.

CDR3 DNA sequence: TGTGCCAGCAGAGGACAGGGACGGTATGGAAACACCATATATTTT. Its translation: CASRGQGRYGNTIYF. The rearrangement links TRBV7-9 to TRBJ1-3; 8 positions agree with TRBD1. Looked up from germline, CDR1 is SEHNR and CDR2 is FQNEAQ (reference sequence). The CDR3 contains 15 residues. The V segment lost 6 bases and the J segment 3 bases; nucleotides outside the gene matches: 7. The full variable domain, rest sourced from reference TRBV7-9 and TRBJ1-3, is DTGVSQNPRHKITKRGQNVTFRCDPISEHNRLYWYRQTLGQGPEFLTYFQNEAQLEKSRLLSDRFSAERPKGSFSTLEIQRTEQGDSAMYLCASRGQGRYGNTIYFGEGSWLTVV.